The T cell receptor beta chain described here comes from a study of Ad26.COV2.S vaccination and SARS-CoV-2 variants. Across the study: Administration of Ad26.COV2.S was intramuscular, either once or twice 56 days apart.

Clones were read by immunoSEQ multiplex PCR, and TCRdb kept only the in-frame ones, dropping some. The sample shows about 440,000 clones, 90% of them seen only once. Specified treatment: 15 to 20 received Ad26.COV2.S at low or high dose, single or two shots; 5 received placebo; per-sample allocation not given. Sampling occurred on day 63 after the first vaccine or placebo injection. The study, taken as a whole, reports: Once vaccination had occurred, spike-specific CD8+ and CD4+ T cell responses reportedly showed substantial breadth. Vaccine and placebo recipients had similar non-spike TCR breadth.

This clone has only one observation. Its antigen is unknown. CDR3 length equals 16 residues. Germline lookup yields CDR1 SGHAT and CDR2 FQNNGV. Trimming pared 5 bases from V and 5 bases from J, leaving 19 bases between. The source was peripheral blood, collected in a trial of Ad26.COV2.S vaccine versus placebo. This receptor was taken from a person between 18 and 60 years old who received the Ad26.COV2.S COVID-19 vaccine or a placebo. The chain is built from TRBV11-2 and TRBJ2-1; D is unresolved. The CDR3 sequence is CASSNPTWNPNNEQFF. The CDR3 DNA is TGTGCCAGCAGCAACCCGACATGGAACCCTAACAATGAGCAGTTCTTC.